This T cell receptor (beta chain) was retrieved from a study of T cell repertoires in cytomegalovirus infection. Study-wide background: TCR beta signatures that were public indicated CMV infection and matching HLA type.

J lost 5 bases, V lost 0 bases, and 12 bases had no gene match. The CDR3 runs 17 residues. The germline V gene has CDR1 MGHRA and CDR2 YSYEKL. The sample holds many counts of this clonotype. Its target is unknown. Findings and limits, study-wide: Identification of carriers of CMV plus the relevant HLA was achieved through cumulative public TCR beta family frequency. Clonotypes of TCR beta that were HLA-C-restricted and CMV-specific dominated the ex vivo response.

TCRdb fed the reads into MiXCR, producing one record per CDR3 protein. This table holds 500,000 or so distinct CDR3 sequences, about 15% found once. V is TRBV4-1 and J is TRBJ1-1, with TRBD1 identical over 7 bases. Material for sequencing was CD8+ T cells from PBMCs. This receptor was taken from a human donor in good health (CMV status not recorded). Some clones in this sample may be carry-over from other donors' samples. CDR3 sequence: CASSQDPRPGGRTEAFF. The CDR3 DNA follows: TGCGCCAGCAGCCAAGATCCGAGGCCAGGGGGAAGAACTGAAGCTTTCTTT.